A single sample gave rise to the 14 T cell receptor beta chains below, sequenced in a study of post-analysis software for immune sequencing data. General study results and limits: A handful of TRBV segments were more frequent in patients than controls; TRBV5-6, TRBV5-1 and TRBV20-1 belonged to this group.

TCR beta cDNA libraries had unique molecular identifiers. TCRdb reprocessed the PCR reads via MiXCR and lists one record per CDR3 protein. The top ten clones hold over 4.5% of a sample with around 770,000 distinct CDR3 sequences, 46% of them seen once. Their antigen targets remain unknown. The specimen was blood. Source of these receptors: a girl aged 10-17 years with multiple sclerosis.

J is TRBJ2-7 and V is TRBV24-1; possibly TRBD2 for D (6 bases). The germline gives CDR1 KGHDR, CDR2 SFDVKD. The CDR3 has 12 residues. Trimming took 7 bases from V and 5 from J, leaving 11 bases between them. CDR3 region: CATSGSLNEQYF. The DNA of the CDR3 is TGTGCCACCAGCGGGAGTTTGAACGAGCAGTACTTC.

The gene calls are TRBV20-1 and TRBJ2-3; no clear D. Germline CDR1 reads DFQATT; CDR2 reads SNEGSKA (reference sequence). This CDR3 is built from 13 residues. The germline V and J ends were trimmed by 6 bases and 1 base, with 11 bases remaining between them. The CDR3 nucleotides read TGCAGTGCCCAGAGGCCTGGCACAGATACGCAGTATTTT. Translating it yields CSAQRPGTDTQYF.

The chain has TRBV10-3 and TRBJ2-1; 12 positions agree with TRBD2. Germline CDR1 and CDR2: ENHRY and SYGVKD. The CDR3 is 18 residues long. Trimming at V came to 0 bases and at J to 8 bases, leaving 11 bases not matched to a gene. DNA for the CDR3: TGTGCCATCAGTGAGTCGACGGGGACTAGCGGGTACCTCGATGAGCAGTTCTTC. Protein: CAISESTGTSGYLDEQFF.

The chain combines TRBV7-9 with TRBJ1-6; the match to TRBD1 covers 7 bases. The V gene's germline CDR1 is SEHNR and CDR2 FQNEAQ (reference sequence). After removal of 4 bases from V and 6 bases from J, the junction contained 6 bases not matched to a gene. The CDR3 has 15 residues. The CDR3 protein is CASSSGTVLNSPLHF. The CDR3 coding sequence is TGTGCCAGCAGCTCAGGGACAGTCCTTAATTCACCCCTCCACTTT.

In its sample, this clonotype was seen a few times. The chain couples TRBV6-6 to TRBJ2-3; TRBD2 matches 11 bases. The V gene end was trimmed by 5 bases and the J gene end by 3 bases; junction bases not matched to a gene: 7. The CDR3 is 16 amino acids. The germline V gene encodes CDR1 MNHNY and CDR2 SVGAGI (reference sequence). The CDR3 nucleotides read TGTGCCAGCAGTCGTCCCGGGACTAGCGGTACAGATACGCAGTATTTT. Protein: CASSRPGTSGTDTQYF.

CDR3 in amino acids: CASSKKPRDYYEQYF. The CDR3 bases are TGTGCCAGCAGCAAAAAGCCCCGGGACTATTACGAGCAGTACTTC. The J gene is TRBJ2-7, the V gene TRBV21-1; the tabulated D call, TRBD2, remains unverified against the DNA. TRBV21-1 is an annotated pseudogene. This CDR3 spans 15 amino acids.

This sequence joins TRBV13 and TRBJ2-1; maybe TRBD2 (5 bases). With the DNA end fitting TRBJ2-7 better, the J assignment may be wrong. Per germline, CDR1 PRHDT and CDR2 FYEKMQ (reference sequence). The CDR3 contains 14 residues. The CDR3 protein is CAISSSRSYNEQYF. Written as DNA, the CDR3 is TGTGCCATATCTAGCAGCCGCTCCTACAATGAGCAGTACTTC.

The chain employs TRBV20-1 and TRBJ2-4, with D possibly being TRBD2 (6 bases). Per the germline V gene, CDR1 is DFQATT and CDR2 is SNEGSKA (reference sequence). V was clipped by 3 bases and J by 13 bases, with 16 bases between them. The CDR3 is 12 residues long. The CDR3 DNA follows: TGCAGTGCTAGTAGCGGAAATTACAAGCAGTACTTC. It encodes CSASSGNYKQYF.

The V and J genes are TRBV20-1 and TRBJ2-3; 12 nucleotides match TRBD1. Germline CDR1 and CDR2: DFQATT and SNEGSKA (reference sequence). Trimming removed 3 bases from V and 3 bases from J; junction bases left unmatched: 10. The length of the CDR3 is 17 residues. For the CDR3, the DNA is TGCAGTGCTAGCGGGACAGGGGGCTTGGAGGGAACAGATACGCAGTATTTT. It is translated as CSASGTGGLEGTDTQYF.

The V call is TRBV28, the J call TRBJ2-7; D remains unclear. V dropped 4 bases and J dropped 3 bases, with 16 bases sitting between them. From germline, CDR1 is MDHEN and CDR2 SYDVKM. There are 15 residues in the CDR3. CDR3 bases: TGTGCCAGCAGTTCGGGTGGTTCAACCAACTACGAGCAGTACTTC. Its protein product is CASSSGGSTNYEQYF.

The chain is built from TRBV29-1 and TRBJ2-5, with 8 bases identical to TRBD2. CDR1 and CDR2 from the germline V gene are SQVTM and ANQGSEA. The CDR3 sequence is 12 residues long. V lost 6 bases, J lost 11 bases, and 11 bases stayed unmatched. The CDR3 DNA is TGCAGCGTCGACCTTGGGCGGGGGGAGCAGTACTTC. Encoded protein: CSVDLGRGEQYF.

The chain combines TRBV9 with TRBJ1-2; 7 bases match TRBD1. Germline V lookup: CDR1 SGDLS, CDR2 YYNGEE. This CDR3 has 15 residues. Unmatched junction bases numbered 10, after V lost 2 bases and J lost 6 bases. Here the CDR3 DNA reads TGTGCCAGCAGCGTCGGGAACAGGGGATTCGATGGCTACACCTTC. This translates into CASSVGNRGFDGYTF.

This sequence joins TRBV3-1 and TRBJ2-7; no clear D. The end of the DNA is better explained by TRBJ2-5, so the J call may be wrong. CDR3 length: 13 amino acids. Germline assignment: CDR1 LGHDT and CDR2 YNNKEL (reference sequence). This CDR3 is CASSQGAPETQYF. The DNA of the CDR3 is TGTGCCAGCAGCCAAGGGGCCCCAGAGACCCAGTACTTC.

This chain joins TRBV28 and TRBJ2-4, with D tentatively TRBD2 (6 bases). TRBJ2-7 matches the DNA end more closely, so the J call is doubtful. The CDR3 covers 15 residues. Germline values: CDR1 MDHEN, CDR2 SYDVKM. The CDR3 bases are TGTGCCAGCAGTTTATCGGGGGACCGGGAAAACGAGCAGTACTTC. Protein product: CASSLSGDRENEQYF.